This paragraph reports one T cell receptor beta chain. The entry originates in a study of OX40 agonist ivuxolimab in advanced cancers. From germline, CDR1 is MNHNY and CDR2 SVGAGI (reference sequence). V lost 0 bases and J 6 bases, leaving 15 bases between the germline ends. CDR3 length: 15 residues. The table came from immunoSEQ multiplex PCR; TCRdb's copy has only in-frame clones and leaves some out. This sample yields 71,000 or so clones, of which roughly 86% are seen a single time; 1.1% belongs to the top ten. This chain uses TRBV6-6 with TRBJ2-7; D possibly corresponds to TRBD1 (6 bases). The source was CD4+ or CD8+ T cells sorted from blood, collected in a trial of the OX40 agonist ivuxolimab. This TCR was sampled from an adult with an advanced solid tumor such as melanoma, head and neck, liver or kidney cancer. Written as DNA, the CDR3 is TGTGCCAGCAGTTACTCGAGTACAGGGAGAGGCGAGCAGTACTTC. Its protein is CASSYSSTGRGEQYF.